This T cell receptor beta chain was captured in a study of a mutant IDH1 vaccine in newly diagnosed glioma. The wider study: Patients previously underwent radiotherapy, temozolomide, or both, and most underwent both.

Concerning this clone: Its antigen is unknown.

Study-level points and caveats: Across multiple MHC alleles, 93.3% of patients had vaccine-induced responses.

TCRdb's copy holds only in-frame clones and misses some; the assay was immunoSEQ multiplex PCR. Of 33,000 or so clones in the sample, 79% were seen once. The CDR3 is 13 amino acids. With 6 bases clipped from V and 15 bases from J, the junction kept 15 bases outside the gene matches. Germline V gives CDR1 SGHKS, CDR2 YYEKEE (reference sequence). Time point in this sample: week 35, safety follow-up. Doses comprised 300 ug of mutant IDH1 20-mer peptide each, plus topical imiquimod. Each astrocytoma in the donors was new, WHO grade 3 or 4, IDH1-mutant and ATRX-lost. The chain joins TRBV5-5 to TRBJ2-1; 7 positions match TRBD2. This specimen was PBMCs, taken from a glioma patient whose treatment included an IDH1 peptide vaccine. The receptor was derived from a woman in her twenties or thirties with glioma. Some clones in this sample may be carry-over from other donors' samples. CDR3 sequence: CASTTGGTNRPFF. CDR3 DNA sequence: TGTGCCAGCACCACCGGAGGGACTAATCGGCCGTTCTTC.